This T cell receptor (beta chain) originates from a study of OX40 agonist ivuxolimab in advanced cancers. Overall study context: Therapy given before enrollment (anti-PD-1, anti-PD-L1 or anti-CTLA-4) was allowed, and roughly 41% had some.

The V gene's germline CDR1 is PRHDT and CDR2 FYEKMQ (reference sequence). CDR3 length: 16 residues. Trimming removed 5 bases from V and 6 bases from J; junction bases left unmatched: 11. The data were produced by immunoSEQ multiplex PCR, yet TCRdb's version contains in-frame clones alone and is incomplete. The sample has 25,000 to 35,000 clones, roughly 90% seen once. Sequences were derived from CD4+ or CD8+ T cells sorted from blood, sampled in a trial of the OX40 agonist ivuxolimab. The V call is TRBV13, the J call TRBJ2-3, with 10 bases that match TRBD1. The source of this sequence is an adult with an advanced solid tumor such as melanoma, head and neck, liver or kidney cancer. The CDR3, as DNA: TGTGCCAGCAGCCCATCCCAGCCGGGACAGGGGGATACGCAGTATTTT. This codes for CASSPSQPGQGDTQYF.